Sequencing of this TCR beta chain was carried out in a study of cytomegalovirus exposure and HLA in healthy donors. This clone is a singleton in its sample. Antigen specificity is unknown. Libraries were prepared by immunoSEQ multiplex PCR; TCRdb keeps only in-frame clonotypes and omits some of them. Of approximately 260,000 clones in the sample, 86% are singletons; the top ten hold 1%. Study results and caveats: High specificity and sensitivity for cytomegalovirus status were reported for the classifier. Whilst most TCR sequences proved rare, a subset of public TCRs occurred across many donors. Overall, approximately 150 TCR beta chains were annotated as cytomegalovirus-associated.

This TCR came from a woman younger than 35 in good health and CMV-seronegative. Source material: PBMCs.

For the CDR3, the DNA is TGTGCCAGCACCCCGTTACAGGGAGGGGAGCCCCAGCATTTT. Protein product: CASTPLQGGEPQHF. This chain links TRBV5-5 with TRBJ1-5, with D possibly being TRBD1 (6 bases). CDR1 and CDR2 (germline): SGHKS, YYEKEE (reference sequence). Trimming shortened V by 6 bases and J by 8 bases, and 18 bases separated the two germline ends. This CDR3 contains 14 residues.